Listed below are T cell receptor beta chains from one sample, sequenced in a study of cytomegalovirus exposure and HLA in healthy donors. The data were produced by immunoSEQ multiplex PCR, yet TCRdb's version contains in-frame clones alone and is incomplete. Of approximately 110,000 clones in the sample, about 80% were seen once. The sample was PBMCs. The receptors here all came from a female donor in good health and CMV-seropositive. Each CDR3 is given with its conserved first and last residue. Each record gives: D gene, clone size, V gene, J gene, CDR3 protein, CDR3 DNA. A D gene is named only where the DNA matches it firmly. Size is omitted from some rows. Given values are once, few, many or a class for expanded clones.

D: TRBD1
size: few
V: TRBV9
J: TRBJ1-5
CDR3: CASGEGTGNQPQHF
DNA: TGTGCCAGCGGCGAAGGGACAGGCAATCAGCCCCAGCATTTT

D: .
size: .
V: TRBV10-3
J: TRBJ1-1
CDR3: CAISLDFSGKNTEAFF
DNA: TGTGCCATCAGCCTTGATTTTTCCGGGAAAAACACTGAAGCTTTCTTT

D: TRBD2
size: .
V: TRBV5-4
J: TRBJ2-3
CDR3: CASSFKREKSDTQYF
DNA: TGTGCCAGCAGCTTCAAGCGGGAGAAGTCAGATACGCAGTATTTT

D: TRBD1
size: few
V: TRBV11-2
J: TRBJ2-1
CDR3: CASSPWDRGRSYNEQFF
DNA: TGTGCCAGCAGCCCGTGGGACAGGGGTCGATCCTACAATGAGCAGTTCTTC

D: .
size: few
V: TRBV11-3
J: TRBJ1-3
CDR3: CASSLGRSSGNTIYF
DNA: TGTGCCAGCAGCTTAGGACGGAGCTCTGGAAACACCATATATTTT

D: .
size: once
V: TRBV4-3
J: TRBJ1-1
CDR3: CASSQGGHRSTEAFF
DNA: TGCGCCAGCAGCCAAGGGGGACATAGAAGCACTGAAGCTTTCTTT

D: TRBD2
size: once
V: TRBV5-1
J: TRBJ2-3
CDR3: CASSHVPGLASTDTQYF
DNA: TGCGCCAGCAGCCACGTTCCGGGACTAGCGAGCACAGATACGCAGTATTTT

D: TRBD1
size: .
V: TRBV10-2
J: TRBJ2-6
CDR3: CASRGTGVSGANVLTF
DNA: TGCGCCAGCAGGGGGACAGGGGTGTCTGGGGCCAACGTCCTGACTTTC

D: TRBD2
size: .
V: TRBV5-1
J: TRBJ2-7
CDR3: CASRPEASGYEQYF
DNA: TGCGCCAGCCGCCCCGAGGCTAGCGGCTACGAGCAGTACTTC

D: TRBD1
size: .
V: TRBV7-2
J: TRBJ1-3
CDR3: CASSPGPGQASGNTIYF
DNA: TGTGCCAGCAGCCCAGGACCCGGACAGGCATCTGGAAACACCATATATTTT

D: TRBD2
size: .
V: TRBV9
J: TRBJ2-1
CDR3: CASSVDPGTSGREFF
DNA: TGTGCCAGCAGCGTAGACCCCGGGACTAGCGGGCGGGAGTTCTTC

D: TRBD2
size: .
V: TRBV9
J: TRBJ2-3
CDR3: CASSVAAGGLYTQYF
DNA: TGTGCCAGCAGCGTAGCTGCGGGAGGGCTTTATACGCAGTATTTT

D: TRBD2
size: few
V: TRBV12-5
J: TRBJ2-5
CDR3: CASGLLFGLAEKETQYF
DNA: TGTGCTAGTGGTCTTCTTTTCGGACTAGCGGAAAAAGAGACCCAGTACTTC

D: .
size: .
V: TRBV6-1
J: TRBJ2-2
CDR3: CASIFWGVGELFF
DNA: TGTGCCAGCATATTCTGGGGGGTCGGGGAGCTGTTTTTT

D: TRBD1
size: .
V: TRBV19
J: TRBJ2-5
CDR3: CASSTYGTGERAQYF
DNA: TGTGCCAGTAGTACCTATGGGACAGGGGAGAGGGCCCAGTACTTC

D: TRBD1
size: .
V: TRBV7-9
J: TRBJ1-1
CDR3: CASSLGTGGRNAEAFF
DNA: TGTGCCAGCAGCTTAGGTACAGGGGGTCGGAATGCTGAAGCTTTCTTT

D: .
size: .
V: TRBV5-1
J: TRBJ1-2
CDR3: CASSLRGDYGYTF
DNA: TGCGCCAGCAGCTTGAGGGGTGACTATGGCTACACCTTC

D: .
size: .
V: TRBV28
J: TRBJ1-1
CDR3: CASSKTDVNTEAFF
DNA: TGTGCCAGCAGCAAGACAGATGTGAACACTGAAGCTTTCTTT

D: .
size: .
V: TRBV28
J: TRBJ2-7
CDR3: CASSLLAGEQYF
DNA: TGTGCCAGCAGTTTATTGGCGGGCGAGCAGTACTTC

D: TRBD1
size: .
V: TRBV28
J: TRBJ2-7
CDR3: CASGSPQGYYEQYF
DNA: TGTGCCAGCGGCTCACCACAGGGGTACTACGAGCAGTACTTC

D: TRBD2
size: .
V: TRBV7-2
J: TRBJ2-5
CDR3: CASSSRFSGGVETQYF
DNA: TGTGCCAGCAGCTCAAGATTTAGCGGGGGGGTGGAGACCCAGTACTTC

D: TRBD1
size: once
V: TRBV19
J: TRBJ2-6
CDR3: CASSIRGTGDSGANVLTF
DNA: TGTGCCAGTAGTATTCGGGGGACAGGCGACTCTGGGGCCAACGTCCTGACTTTC

D: TRBD2
size: few
V: TRBV13
J: TRBJ2-1
CDR3: CASSFLAGGRDLSEQFF
DNA: TGTGCCAGCAGCTTCCTAGCGGGAGGCCGGGACCTGTCCGAGCAGTTCTTC

D: .
size: .
V: TRBV28
J: TRBJ1-2
CDR3: CASSTRPGVYGYTF
DNA: TGTGCCAGCAGTACTAGGCCGGGAGTGTATGGCTACACCTTC